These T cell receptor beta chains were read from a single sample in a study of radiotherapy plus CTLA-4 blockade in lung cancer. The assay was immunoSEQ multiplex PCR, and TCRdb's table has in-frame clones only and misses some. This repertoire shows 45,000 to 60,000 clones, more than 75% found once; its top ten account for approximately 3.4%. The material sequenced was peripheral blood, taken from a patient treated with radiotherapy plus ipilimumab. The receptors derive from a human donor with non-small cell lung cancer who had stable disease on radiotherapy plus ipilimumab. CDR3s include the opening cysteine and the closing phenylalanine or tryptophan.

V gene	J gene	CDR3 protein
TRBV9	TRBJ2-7	CASSAQRTSGGAYEQYF
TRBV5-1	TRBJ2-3	CASSLDRGTDTQYF
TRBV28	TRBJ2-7	CASSSSGRGINEQYF
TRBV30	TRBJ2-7	CAWRPWSGGYEQYF
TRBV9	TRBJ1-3	CASSVEFWTGVGNTIYF
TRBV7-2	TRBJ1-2	CASSLPPSIYGYTF
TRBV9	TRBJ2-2	CASTQDRNTGELFF
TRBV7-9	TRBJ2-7	CASSLAQGGAGEQYF
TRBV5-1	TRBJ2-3	CASSPGMGLASDTQYF
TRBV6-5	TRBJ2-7	CASSYRDSYEQYF
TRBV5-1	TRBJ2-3	CASSLDAGSGRVDTQYF
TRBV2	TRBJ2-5	CASSPDRSTGETQYF
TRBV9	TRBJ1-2	CASSQGTGVNGYTF
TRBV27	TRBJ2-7	CASGRQGRYEQYF
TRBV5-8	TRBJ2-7	CASSLGSPGLAGAYEQYF
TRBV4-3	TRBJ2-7	CASSQGEGNPYEQYF
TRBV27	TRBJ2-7	CASRPTGGGGSYEQYF
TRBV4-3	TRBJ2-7	CASSQERGYEQYF
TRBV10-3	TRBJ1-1	CAISESREAFF